This T cell receptor beta chain was documented in a study of blood T cells in healthy people across ages. For the second PCR, which ran for about 7 to 11 cycles, a sample-barcoded 5' primer and a J-beta primer mix were used. TCRdb reprocessed the 5' RACE reads with MiXCR, giving one entry per CDR3 protein. The data show approximately 810,000 distinct CDR3 sequences, less than 35% seen once. At least 6 million PBMCs were isolated per sample. The CDR3 totals 14 residues. CDR1 and CDR2 from the germline V gene are SGHTA and FQGTGA. Trimming cost V 2 bases and J 9 bases; bases outside gene matches: 5. The V and J genes are TRBV7-3 and TRBJ2-7; 12 nucleotides agree with TRBD2. The sample consisted of blood. The receptor was isolated from a woman aged 80 or over in good health. The CDR3 sequence: CASSLLAGGPVQYF. The CDR3 DNA sequence: TGTGCCAGCAGCTTACTAGCGGGGGGGCCAGTGCAGTACTTC.